This T cell receptor (beta chain) was retrieved from a study of blood T cell repertoires in COVID-19. On the study more broadly: In each case, the material was cDNA or gDNA derived from T cells, B-cell-depleted T cells, or PBMCs.

V was clipped by 9 bases and J by 0 bases, with 13 bases between them. In germline, CDR1 is MNHEY, CDR2 SVGAGI. CDR3 length equals 14 residues. Only in-frame clones appear in the TCRdb table, and some are missing; sequencing was by immunoSEQ multiplex PCR. The repertoire holds some 150,000 clones, with around 84% as singletons. Sequencing was carried out using PBMCs or T cells enriched from blood (not recorded which). The sequence was obtained from a woman between 45 and 60 years old who had been exposed to COVID-19. The chain combines TRBV6-5 with TRBJ2-3; TRBD1 is a possible D gene (6 bases). The chain's CDR3 is CASLGQRSTDTQYF. CDR3 sequence (DNA): TGTGCCAGTCTCGGACAGAGGAGCACAGATACGCAGTATTTT.